The 24 T cell receptor beta chains below were found in one sample sequenced in a study of blood T cell repertoires in COVID-19. The table came from immunoSEQ multiplex PCR; TCRdb's copy has only in-frame clones and leaves some out. The repertoire includes under 200,000 clones, 65% to 85% of them detected once, and 2.9% sits in the top ten. Sequences were obtained from peripheral blood. These receptors came from a woman aged 60-75 years with acute or convalescent COVID-19.

The J gene is TRBJ2-7, the V gene TRBV18; D might be TRBD1 (6 bases). CDR3 length: 15 residues. Deletions cut 4 bases from V and 0 bases from J, with 13 bases between. Germline-derived CDR1 and CDR2 are KGHSH and LQKENI. Written as DNA, the CDR3 is TGTGCCAGCTCACAAGGACAGAAAAACTCCTACGAGCAGTACTTC. Its translation: CASSQGQKNSYEQYF.

The chain joins TRBV3-1 (or the pseudogene TRBV3-2) to TRBJ2-7; D not resolved. CDR3 size: 14 residues. V was cut by 2 bases and J by 4 bases, with 12 bases left in between. The V gene's germline CDR1 is LGHDT and CDR2 YNNKEL (reference sequence). CDR3: CASSQLGVSYEQYF. The CDR3 coding sequence is TGTGCCAGCAGCCAACTAGGTGTGTCGTACGAGCAGTACTTC.

This sequence joins TRBV19 and TRBJ1-3; tentatively, D is TRBD1 (5 bases). Germline V gene sequence: CDR1 LNHDA, CDR2 SQIVND (reference sequence). The V end was cut by 3 bases, the J end by 5 bases, with 11 bases between. The CDR3 runs 14 residues. CDR3 coding DNA: TGTGCCAGTAGTATTCCAGGGTGGAGAAACACCATATATTTT. It specifies CASSIPGWRNTIYF.

The rearrangement links TRBV5-3 to TRBJ1-6, with D unclear. TRBV5-3 qualifies as an ORF whose function is uncertain. The V end was cut by 2 bases, the J end by 6 bases, with 9 bases between. The CDR3 has 14 residues. DNA for the CDR3: TGTGCCAGAAGCTTTGGCCAGTTTAATTCACCCCTCCACTTT. It specifies CARSFGQFNSPLHF.

V gene TRBV3-1 (or the pseudogene TRBV3-2) combines with J gene TRBJ2-2, with a tentative D call TRBD2 (5 bases). The V gene's germline CDR1 is LGHDT and CDR2 YNNKEL (reference sequence). This CDR3 region has 13 residues. Trimming took 4 bases from V and 5 from J, leaving 8 bases between them. DNA of the CDR3: TGTGCCAGCAGCCCCCTAGCTACCGGGGAGCTGTTTTTT. This sequence encodes CASSPLATGELFF.

The gene calls are TRBV2 and TRBJ2-7, with 9 bases aligning to TRBD1. This CDR3 spans 15 amino acids. Germline lookup yields CDR1 SNHLY and CDR2 FYNNEI. The V segment lost 4 bases and the J segment 0 bases; nucleotides outside the gene matches: 4. The CDR3 is CASSGTGASSYEQYF. The CDR3 DNA sequence: TGTGCCAGCAGTGGGACAGGGGCGAGCTCCTACGAGCAGTACTTC.

This chain uses TRBV7-9 with TRBJ2-3, with 7 positions matching TRBD1. CDR3 length equals 14 residues. After removal of 4 bases from V and 4 bases from J, the junction contained 5 bases not matched to a gene. Germline V gene data show CDR1 as SEHNR and CDR2 as FQNEAQ (reference sequence). This CDR3 reads CASSSMGQSDTQYF. The DNA for the CDR3 is TGTGCCAGCAGCTCTATGGGACAGTCAGATACGCAGTATTTT.

The V gene is TRBV7-4, the J gene TRBJ1-4; 8 nucleotides line up with TRBD1. The CDR3 is made up of 15 amino acids. Germline CDR1 and CDR2: SGHVT and SQSDAQ. J lost 8 bases, V lost 5 bases, and 10 bases had no gene match. The chain's CDR3 is CASSSRRGLQEKLFF. The CDR3 nucleotides read TGTGCCAGCAGCAGTCGCAGGGGGCTTCAGGAAAAACTGTTTTTT.

This chain uses TRBV7-3 with TRBJ1-1; D unclear. The CDR3 totals 13 residues. V lost 1 base and J 1 base, leaving 4 bases between the germline ends. CDR1 SGHTA and CDR2 FQGTGA come from the germline V gene. The CDR3 protein is CASSLRANTEAFF. The CDR3, as DNA: TGTGCCAGCAGCTTAAGGGCGAACACTGAAGCTTTCTTT.

This rearrangement joins TRBV4-3 to TRBJ1-6, with TRBD1 matching 9 bases. There are 13 residues in the CDR3. The germline gives CDR1 LGHNA, CDR2 YSLEER. V shed 5 bases and J 14 bases; nucleotides not matched to a gene: 7. CDR3 coding DNA: TGCGCCAGCAGCTCAGGACAGGGGATTACCCTCCACTTT. Translated, it gives CASSSGQGITLHF.

The chain carries TRBV19 and TRBJ2-5; 9 bases are a match to TRBD2. The CDR3 is made up of 16 amino acids. Losses at the gene ends were 7 bases for V and 3 bases for J; bases not matched to a gene: 12. CDR1 is LNHDA and CDR2 is SQIVND in the germline V gene (reference sequence). CDR3: CASTGSGGLREETQYF. Here the CDR3 DNA reads TGTGCCAGTACCGGAAGCGGGGGGCTCAGAGAAGAGACCCAGTACTTC.

J is TRBJ1-1 and V is TRBV6-5; D is ambiguous. Trimming removed 6 bases from V and 3 bases from J, with 14 bases in between. Germline lookup yields CDR1 MNHEY and CDR2 SVGAGI. The length of the CDR3 is 14 residues. The CDR3 reads CASSPPQRYTEAFF. CDR3 nucleotide sequence: TGTGCCAGCAGCCCCCCCCAGCGTTACACTGAAGCTTTCTTT.

The J gene is TRBJ1-2, the V gene TRBV5-6; no clear D. V was shortened by 0 bases and J by 2 bases, with 5 bases between the two germline ends. CDR3 length equals 13 residues. Germline V gene sequence: CDR1 SGHDT, CDR2 YYEEEE. The CDR3, as DNA: TGTGCCAGCAGCTTGGACAGAAACTATGGCTACACCTTC. This sequence encodes CASSLDRNYGYTF.

The chain is built from TRBV28 and TRBJ1-4; 8 bases fit TRBD1. The CDR3 is 17 residues long. Trimming cost V 6 bases and J 4 bases; bases outside gene matches: 13. The germline V gene encodes CDR1 MDHEN and CDR2 SYDVKM. CDR3 nucleotide sequence: TGTGCCAGCAGGGGCATCCTGGACAGGGCCATTAATGAAAAACTGTTTTTT. Protein sequence: CASRGILDRAINEKLFF.

This sequence joins TRBV7-2 and TRBJ2-3; 8 bases match TRBD2. Germline assignment: CDR1 SGHTA and CDR2 FQGNSA. This CDR3 is built from 14 residues. J gave up 9 bases and V 5 bases, and 10 bases lay outside the gene matches. The CDR3 spells CASSSPNSGDTQYF. Written as DNA, the CDR3 is TGTGCCAGCAGCAGCCCTAATAGCGGGGACACGCAGTATTTT.

The CDR3 DNA sequence: TGTGCCAGCAGCAGGGAGACAGGGGGCCCCTGGACGGACGAGCAGTACTTC. This translates into CASSRETGGPWTDEQYF. The rearrangement joins TRBV21-1 to TRBJ2-7; the table's TRBD1 call for D was not verified on the DNA. TRBV21-1 is tagged as a pseudogene. The CDR3 spans 17 residues.

This chain uses TRBV3-1 (or the pseudogene TRBV3-2) with TRBJ2-7; D may be TRBD1 (5 bases). The CDR3 runs to 14 residues. The V gene lost 4 bases and the J gene lost 3 bases, with 13 bases spanning the gap. Per germline, CDR1 LGHDT and CDR2 YNNKEL (reference sequence). CDR3 residues: CASSPTGPNYEQYF. In nucleotides, the CDR3 is TGTGCCAGCAGCCCTACAGGCCCCAACTACGAGCAGTACTTC.

The rearrangement joins TRBV7-2 to TRBJ2-5; 7 positions agree with TRBD2. This CDR3 comprises 15 residues. The junction had 19 bases not matched to a gene; V was cut back by 5 bases and J by 13 bases. The germline V gene encodes CDR1 SGHTA and CDR2 FQGNSA. The CDR3 reads CASSPRGSGRAGRYF. DNA for the CDR3: TGTGCCAGCAGCCCGCGGGGGAGCGGGCGGGCGGGGCGGTACTTC.

This sequence joins TRBV4-2 and TRBJ1-2; possibly TRBD1 for D (5 bases). Trimming removed 0 bases from V and 7 bases from J, with 18 bases in between. This CDR3 is built from 16 residues. Germline-derived CDR1 and CDR2 are LGHNA and YNFKEQ. This chain's CDR3 is CASSQDKAQGTGGYTF. CDR3 in DNA: TGTGCCAGCAGCCAAGATAAGGCCCAGGGCACTGGTGGCTACACCTTC.

There are a few counts of this clone. The genes are TRBV6-5 and TRBJ2-7; 12 bases match TRBD2. The CDR3 is 15 residues long. Germline loops: CDR1 MNHEY, CDR2 SVGAGI. V lost 6 bases, J lost 3 bases, and 6 bases stayed unmatched. CDR3 bases: TGTGCCAGCAGGGTGACTAGCGGGAGTTACTACGAGCAGTACTTC. Protein: CASRVTSGSYYEQYF.

The chain uses TRBV28 and TRBJ1-1; D gene uncertain. Germline-derived CDR1 and CDR2 are MDHEN and SYDVKM. This CDR3 has 15 residues. V was shortened by 8 bases and J by 2 bases, with 18 bases between the two germline ends. Here the CDR3 DNA reads TGTGCCAGCCCGAGGTCCGGTTCGGCAAACACTGAAGCTTTCTTT. Translating gives CASPRSGSANTEAFF. The complete variable domain, with remaining parts taken from reference TRBV28 and TRBJ1-1, reads DVKVTQSSRYLVKRTGEKVFLECVQDMDHENMFWYRQDPGLGLRLIYFSYDVKMKEKGDIPEGYSVSREKKERFSLILESASTNQTSMYLCASPRSGSANTEAFFGQGTRLTVV.

This clone was seen only a few times. This chain links TRBV27 with TRBJ2-7, with D possibly matching TRBD1 (6 bases). The V gene's germline CDR1 is MNHEY and CDR2 SMNVEV (reference sequence). The CDR3 runs to 14 residues. With 5 bases removed from V and 0 bases from J, the gap between germline ends came to 11 bases. The DNA of the CDR3 is TGTGCCAGCAGTCGAGGGACAAGCTCCTACGAGCAGTACTTC. Translating gives CASSRGTSSYEQYF.

The CDR3 loop reads CASSFVGASTDTQYF. As DNA, the CDR3 is TGTGCCAGCAGCTTTGTGGGGGCCAGCACAGATACGCAGTATTTT. V is TRBV5-8 and J is TRBJ2-3; possibly TRBD1 for D (6 bases). CDR3 length equals 15 residues. Trimming took off 2 bases at V and 0 bases at J, with 10 bases between the two ends. CDR1 is SGHTS and CDR2 is YDEGEE in the germline V gene. Using reference TRBV5-8 and TRBJ2-3 for the parts outside the CDR3, the full variable domain is EAGVTQSPTHLIKTRGQQATLRCSPISGHTSVYWYQQALGLGLQFLLWYDEGEERNRGNFPPRFSGRQFPNYSSELNVNALELEDSALYLCASSFVGASTDTQYFGPGTRLTVL.

The J gene is TRBJ1-4, the V gene TRBV7-2; D might be TRBD1 (5 bases). V lost 5 bases and J lost 0, with 7 bases in between. Germline CDR1 and CDR2: SGHTA and FQGNSA. This CDR3 has 14 amino acids. CDR3 protein: CASSHRSTNEKLFF. The CDR3 DNA follows: TGTGCCAGCAGCCACAGGTCAACTAATGAAAAACTGTTTTTT. Looking up the rest from reference TRBV7-2 and TRBJ1-4 gives the full variable domain: GAGVSQSPSNKVTEKGKDVELRCDPISGHTALYWYRQSLGQGLEFLIYFQGNSAPDKSGLPSDRFSAERTGGSVSTLTIQRTQQEDSAVYLCASSHRSTNEKLFFGSGTQLSVL.